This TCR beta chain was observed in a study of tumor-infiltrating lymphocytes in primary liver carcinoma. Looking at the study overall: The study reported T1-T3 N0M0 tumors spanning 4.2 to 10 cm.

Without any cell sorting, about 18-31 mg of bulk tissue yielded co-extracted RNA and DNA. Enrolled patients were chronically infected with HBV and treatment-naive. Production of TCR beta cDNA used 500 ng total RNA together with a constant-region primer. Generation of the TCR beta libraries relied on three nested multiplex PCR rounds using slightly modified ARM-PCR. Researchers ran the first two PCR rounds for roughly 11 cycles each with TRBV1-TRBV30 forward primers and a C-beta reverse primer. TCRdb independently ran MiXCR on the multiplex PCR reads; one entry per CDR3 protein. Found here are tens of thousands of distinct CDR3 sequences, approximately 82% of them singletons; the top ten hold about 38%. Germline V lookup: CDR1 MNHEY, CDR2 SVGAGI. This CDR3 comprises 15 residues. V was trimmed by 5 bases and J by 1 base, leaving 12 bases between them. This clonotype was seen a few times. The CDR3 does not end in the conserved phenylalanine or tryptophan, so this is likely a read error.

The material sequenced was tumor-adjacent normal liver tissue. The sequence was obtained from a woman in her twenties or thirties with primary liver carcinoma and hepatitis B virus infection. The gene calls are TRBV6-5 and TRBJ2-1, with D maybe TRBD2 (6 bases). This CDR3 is CASSRDWSSYNEQFY. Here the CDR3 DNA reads TGTGCCAGCAGTAGGGACTGGAGTTCCTACAATGAGCAGTTCTAC.